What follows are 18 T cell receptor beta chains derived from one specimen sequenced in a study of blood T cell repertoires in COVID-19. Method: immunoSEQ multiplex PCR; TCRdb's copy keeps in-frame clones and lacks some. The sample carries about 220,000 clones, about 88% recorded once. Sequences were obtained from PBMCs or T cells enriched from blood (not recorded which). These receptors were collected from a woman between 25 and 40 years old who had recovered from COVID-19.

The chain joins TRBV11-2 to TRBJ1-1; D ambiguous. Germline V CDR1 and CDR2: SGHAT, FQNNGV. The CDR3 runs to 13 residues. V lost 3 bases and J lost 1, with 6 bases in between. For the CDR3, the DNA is TGTGCCAGCAGCTTCGGGAGGAACACTGAAGCTTTCTTT. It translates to CASSFGRNTEAFF.

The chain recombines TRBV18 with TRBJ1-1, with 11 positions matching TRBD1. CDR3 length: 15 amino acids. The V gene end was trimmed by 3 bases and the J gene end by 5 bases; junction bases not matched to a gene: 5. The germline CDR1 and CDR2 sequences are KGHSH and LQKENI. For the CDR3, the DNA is TGTGCCAGCTCACCTACCGGGACAGGGGGGACTGAAGCTTTCTTT. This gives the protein CASSPTGTGGTEAFF.

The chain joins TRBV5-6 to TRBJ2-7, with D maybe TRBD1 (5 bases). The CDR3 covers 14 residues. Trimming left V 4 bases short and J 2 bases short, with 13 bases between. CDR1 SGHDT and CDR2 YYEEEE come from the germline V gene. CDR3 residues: CASSGWQGPYEQYF. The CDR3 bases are TGTGCCAGCAGCGGGTGGCAGGGTCCCTACGAGCAGTACTTC.

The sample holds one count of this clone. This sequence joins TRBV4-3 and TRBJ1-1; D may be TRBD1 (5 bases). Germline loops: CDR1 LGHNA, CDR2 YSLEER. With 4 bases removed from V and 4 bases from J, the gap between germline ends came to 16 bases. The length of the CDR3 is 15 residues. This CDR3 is CASSPRFRVSTEAFF. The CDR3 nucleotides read TGCGCCAGCAGCCCCAGGTTCAGGGTTTCCACTGAAGCTTTCTTT.

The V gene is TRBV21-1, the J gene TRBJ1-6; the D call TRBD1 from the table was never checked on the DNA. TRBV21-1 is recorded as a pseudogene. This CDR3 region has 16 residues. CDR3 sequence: CASSLRYSSYNSPLHF. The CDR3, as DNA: TGTGCCAGCAGCCTCCGGTACAGCTCCTATAATTCACCCCTCCACTTT.

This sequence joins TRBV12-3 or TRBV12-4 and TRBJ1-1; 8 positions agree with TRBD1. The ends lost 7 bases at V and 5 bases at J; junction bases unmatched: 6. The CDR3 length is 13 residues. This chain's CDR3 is CASTEQGGTEAFF. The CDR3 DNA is TGTGCCAGCACCGAACAGGGGGGGACTGAAGCTTTCTTT.

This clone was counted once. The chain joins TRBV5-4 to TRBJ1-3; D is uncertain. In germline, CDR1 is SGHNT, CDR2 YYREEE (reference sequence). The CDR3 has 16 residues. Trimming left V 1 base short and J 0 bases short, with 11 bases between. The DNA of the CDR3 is TGTGCCAGCAGCTTGTTGGGCTTAGGCTCTGGAAACACCATATATTTT. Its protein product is CASSLLGLGSGNTIYF.

Here the CDR3 reads CASSLVFSTNEKLFF. CDR3 DNA: TGTGCCAGCAGCTTAGTTTTCTCAACTAATGAAAAACTGTTTTTT. The rearrangement links TRBV11-2 to TRBJ1-4, with D uncertain. In germline, CDR1 is SGHAT, CDR2 FQNNGV. CDR3 length: 15 residues. Trimming shortened V by 1 base and J by 0 bases, and 6 bases separated the two germline ends.

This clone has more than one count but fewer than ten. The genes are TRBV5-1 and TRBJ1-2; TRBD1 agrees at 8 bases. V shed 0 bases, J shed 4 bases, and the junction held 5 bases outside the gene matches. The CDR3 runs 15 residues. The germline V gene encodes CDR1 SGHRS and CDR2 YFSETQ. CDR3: CASSLGGQGGYGYTF. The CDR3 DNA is TGCGCCAGCAGCTTGGGCGGACAGGGAGGCTATGGCTACACCTTC.

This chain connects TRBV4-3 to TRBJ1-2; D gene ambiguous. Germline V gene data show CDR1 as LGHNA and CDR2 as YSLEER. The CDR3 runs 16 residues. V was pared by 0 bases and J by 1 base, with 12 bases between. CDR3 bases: TGCGCCAGCAGCCAAGATTGGTCCGGGGATAACTATGGCTACACCTTC. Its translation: CASSQDWSGDNYGYTF.

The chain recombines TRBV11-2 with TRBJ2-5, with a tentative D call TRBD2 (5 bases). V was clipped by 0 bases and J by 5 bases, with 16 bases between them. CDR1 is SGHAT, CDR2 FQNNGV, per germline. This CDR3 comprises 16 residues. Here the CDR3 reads CASSLESVRGWETQYF. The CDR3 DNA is TGTGCCAGCAGCTTAGAGTCGGTACGAGGGTGGGAGACCCAGTACTTC.

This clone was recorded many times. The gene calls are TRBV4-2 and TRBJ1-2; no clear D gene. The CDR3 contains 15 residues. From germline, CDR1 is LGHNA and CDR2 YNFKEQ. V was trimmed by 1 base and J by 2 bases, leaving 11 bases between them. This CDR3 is CASSQVETLNYGYTF. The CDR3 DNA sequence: TGTGCCAGCAGCCAAGTAGAAACCCTCAACTATGGCTACACCTTC.

CDR3 DNA: TGCAGCGTTGAAACGGACAGCCTCACATTCTTCTACACCTTC. This codes for CSVETDSLTFFYTF. This sequence joins TRBV29-1 and TRBJ1-2; TRBD1 might be the D (6 bases). The length of the CDR3 is 14 residues. The germline V gene encodes CDR1 SQVTM and CDR2 ANQGSEA. The V and J ends lost 2 bases and 10 bases respectively, with 20 bases between them.

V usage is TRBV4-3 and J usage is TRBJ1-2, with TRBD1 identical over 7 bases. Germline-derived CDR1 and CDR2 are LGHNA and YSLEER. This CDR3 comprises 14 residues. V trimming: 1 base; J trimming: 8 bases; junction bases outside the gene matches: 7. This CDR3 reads CASSQGQGPYGYTF. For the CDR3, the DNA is TGCGCCAGCAGCCAAGGACAGGGCCCTTACGGCTACACCTTC.

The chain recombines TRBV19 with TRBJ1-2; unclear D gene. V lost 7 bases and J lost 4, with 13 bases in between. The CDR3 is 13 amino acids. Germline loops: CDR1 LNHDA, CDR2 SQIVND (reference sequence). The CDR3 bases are TGTGCCAGTATCGGAGGCCCCCTCTATGGCTACACCTTC. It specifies CASIGGPLYGYTF.

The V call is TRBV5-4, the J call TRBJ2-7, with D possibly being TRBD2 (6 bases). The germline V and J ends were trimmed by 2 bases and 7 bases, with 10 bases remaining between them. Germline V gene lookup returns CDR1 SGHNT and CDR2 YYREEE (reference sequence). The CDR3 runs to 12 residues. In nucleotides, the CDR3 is TGTGCCAGCAGCTTCCCCGCGGGAGAGCAGTACTTC. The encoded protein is CASSFPAGEQYF.

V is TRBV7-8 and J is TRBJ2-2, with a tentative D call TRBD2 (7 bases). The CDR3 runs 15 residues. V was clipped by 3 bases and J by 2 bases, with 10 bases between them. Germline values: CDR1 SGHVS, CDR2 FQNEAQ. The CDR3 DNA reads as TGTGCCAGCAGCTTTGGGGGGGCTAACACCGGGGAGCTGTTTTTT. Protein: CASSFGGANTGELFF.

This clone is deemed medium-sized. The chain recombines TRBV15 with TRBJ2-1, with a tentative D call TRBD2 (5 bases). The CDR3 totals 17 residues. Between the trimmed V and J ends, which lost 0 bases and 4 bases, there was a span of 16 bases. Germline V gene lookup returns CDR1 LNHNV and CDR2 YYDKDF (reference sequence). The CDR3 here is CATSRDLGITGYNEQFF. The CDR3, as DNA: TGTGCCACCAGCAGAGATCTAGGCATAACGGGGTACAATGAGCAGTTCTTC.